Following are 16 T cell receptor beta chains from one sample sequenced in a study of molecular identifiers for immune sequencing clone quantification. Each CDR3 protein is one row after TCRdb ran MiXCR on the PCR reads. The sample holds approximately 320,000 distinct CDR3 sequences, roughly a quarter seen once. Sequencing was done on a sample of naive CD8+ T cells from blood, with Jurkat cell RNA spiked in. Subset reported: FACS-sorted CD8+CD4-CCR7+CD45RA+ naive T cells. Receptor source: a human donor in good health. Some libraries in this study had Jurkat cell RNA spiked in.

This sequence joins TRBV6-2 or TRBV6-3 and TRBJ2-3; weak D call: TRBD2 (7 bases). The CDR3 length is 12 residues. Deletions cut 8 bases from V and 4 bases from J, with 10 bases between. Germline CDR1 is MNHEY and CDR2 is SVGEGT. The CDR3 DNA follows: TGTGCCAGCGAAGGGGGGGCAGATACGCAGTATTTT. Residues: CASEGGADTQYF.

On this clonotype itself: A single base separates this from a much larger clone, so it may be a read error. This CDR3 is CASRPRTGGFTEAFF. The CDR3, as DNA: TGTGCCAGCAGACCCCGGACAGGGGGCTTCACTGAAGCTTTCTTT. The gene calls are TRBV13 and TRBJ1-1, with 11 nucleotides matching TRBD1. Germline CDR1 and CDR2: PRHDT and FYEKMQ (reference sequence). J lost 4 bases, V lost 6 bases, and 7 bases had no gene match. The CDR3 covers 15 residues.

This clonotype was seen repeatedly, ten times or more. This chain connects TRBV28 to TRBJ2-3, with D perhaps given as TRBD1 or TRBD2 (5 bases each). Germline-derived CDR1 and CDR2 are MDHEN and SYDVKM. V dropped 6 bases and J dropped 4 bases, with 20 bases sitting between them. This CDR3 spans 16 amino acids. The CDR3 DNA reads TGTGCCAGCAGCTGGGTATCCTCGGGGCGATCAGATACGCAGTATTTT. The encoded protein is CASSWVSSGRSDTQYF.

The DNA of the CDR3 is TGTGCCAGCGGGACAGGGTCTTATGAAAAACTGTTTTTT. Translation gives CASGTGSYEKLFF. The V gene is TRBV7-9, the J gene TRBJ1-4, with 9 bases identical to TRBD1. V was pared by 8 bases and J by 6 bases, with 4 bases of the junction left unmatched. Germline lookup yields CDR1 SEHNR and CDR2 FQNEAQ (reference sequence). The CDR3 extends over 13 amino acids.

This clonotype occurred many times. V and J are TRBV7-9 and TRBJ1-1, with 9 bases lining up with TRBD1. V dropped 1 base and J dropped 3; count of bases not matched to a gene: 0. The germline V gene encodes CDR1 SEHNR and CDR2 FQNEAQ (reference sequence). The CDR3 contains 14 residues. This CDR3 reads CASSLGTGDTEAFF. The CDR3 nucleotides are TGTGCCAGCAGCTTAGGGACAGGGGACACTGAAGCTTTCTTT.

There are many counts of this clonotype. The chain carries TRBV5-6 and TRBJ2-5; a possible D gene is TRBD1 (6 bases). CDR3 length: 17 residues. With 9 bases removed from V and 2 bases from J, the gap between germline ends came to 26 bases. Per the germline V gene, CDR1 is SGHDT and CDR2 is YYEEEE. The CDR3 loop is CATTPGAASRGQETQYF. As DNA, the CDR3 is TGTGCCACCACACCTGGGGCCGCATCGAGGGGGCAAGAGACCCAGTACTTC. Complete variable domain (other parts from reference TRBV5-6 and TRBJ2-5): DAGVTQSPTHLIKTRGQQVTLRCSPKSGHDTVSWYQQALGQGPQFIFQYYEEEERQRGNFPDRFSGHQFPNYSSELNVNALLLGDSALYLCATTPGAASRGQETQYFGPGTRLLVL.

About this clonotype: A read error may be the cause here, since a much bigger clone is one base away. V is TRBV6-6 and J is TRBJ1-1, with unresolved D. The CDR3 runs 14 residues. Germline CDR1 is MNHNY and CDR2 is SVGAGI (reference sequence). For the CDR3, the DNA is TGTGCCAGCAGTATTTATAGGGAGAACACTGAAGCTTCCTTT. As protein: CASSIYRENTEASF.

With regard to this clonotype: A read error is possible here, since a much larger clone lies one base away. The CDR3 DNA reads TGTGCCAGCAATCTCGACAGCCCAAGCACAGATACGCAGTATTTT. Translation: CASNLDSPSTDTQYF. The V call is TRBV12-3 or TRBV12-4, the J call TRBJ2-3, with D tentatively TRBD1 (5 bases). This CDR3 has 15 amino acids. The V end lost 7 bases, the J end lost 0 bases, and 14 bases lay between the germline ends.

For the CDR3, the DNA is TGTGCCTGGAGTAGCGGGGGTCCTACAGATACGCAGTATTTT. Translated: CAWSSGGPTDTQYF. The V and J genes are TRBV30 and TRBJ2-3; 8 bases are shared with TRBD2. Germline-derived CDR1 and CDR2 are GTSNPN and SVGIG (reference sequence). The CDR3 covers 14 residues. Trimming removed 2 bases from V and 3 bases from J; junction bases left unmatched: 4. Variable domain in full (rest from reference TRBV30 and TRBJ2-3): SQTIHQWPATLVQPVGSPLSLECTVEGTSNPNLYWYRQAAGRGLQLLFYSVGIGQISSEVPQNLSASRPQDRQFILSSKKLLLSDSGFYLCAWSSGGPTDTQYFGPGTRLTVL.

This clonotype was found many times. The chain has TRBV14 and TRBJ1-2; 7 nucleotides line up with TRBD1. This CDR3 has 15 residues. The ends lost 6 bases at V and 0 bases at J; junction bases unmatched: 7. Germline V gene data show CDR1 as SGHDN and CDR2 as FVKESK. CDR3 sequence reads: CASSFGTAANYGYTF. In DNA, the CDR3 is TGTGCCAGCAGTTTCGGGACAGCAGCTAACTATGGCTACACCTTC.

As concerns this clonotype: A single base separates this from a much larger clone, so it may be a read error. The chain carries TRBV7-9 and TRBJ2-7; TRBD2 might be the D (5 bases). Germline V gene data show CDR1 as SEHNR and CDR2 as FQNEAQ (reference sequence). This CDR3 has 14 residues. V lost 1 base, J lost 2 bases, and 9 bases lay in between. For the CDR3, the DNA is TGTGCCAGCAGCTTAGGAGGGCCGGCCTACGAGCAGTACTTC. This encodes CASSLGGPAYEQYF.

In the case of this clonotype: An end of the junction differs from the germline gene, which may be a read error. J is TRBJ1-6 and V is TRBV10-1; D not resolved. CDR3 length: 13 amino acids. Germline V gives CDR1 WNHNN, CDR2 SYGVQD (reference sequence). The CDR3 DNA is TGCGCCAGCCGTGAGTCGCCTTGGTCACCCCTCCACTTT. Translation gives CASRESPWSPLHF.

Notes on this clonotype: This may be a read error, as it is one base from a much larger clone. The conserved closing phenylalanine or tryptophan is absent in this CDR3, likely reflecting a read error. DNA of the CDR3: TGTGCCACCAGTGAGGGGCCGACCGGAAAGGCTTTCATAATCACAGATACGCAGTATTCT. Protein: CATSEGPTGKAFIITDTQYS. The V and J genes are TRBV24-1 and TRBJ2-3; possible D gene TRBD1, 5 bases. V was shortened by 4 bases and J by 2 bases, with 27 bases between the two germline ends. Germline V gene lookup returns CDR1 KGHDR and CDR2 SFDVKD. The CDR3 has 20 amino acids.

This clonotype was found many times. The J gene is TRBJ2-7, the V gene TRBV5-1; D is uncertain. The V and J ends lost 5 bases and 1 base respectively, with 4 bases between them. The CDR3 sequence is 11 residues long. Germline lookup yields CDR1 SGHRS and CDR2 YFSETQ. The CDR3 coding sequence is TGCGCCAGCAGGAGGTCCTACGAGCAGTACTTC. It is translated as CASRRSYEQYF.

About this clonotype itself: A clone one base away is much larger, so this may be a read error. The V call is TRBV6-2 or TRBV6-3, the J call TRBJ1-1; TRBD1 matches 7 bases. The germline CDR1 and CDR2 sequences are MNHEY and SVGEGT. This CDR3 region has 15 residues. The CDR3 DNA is TGTGCCAGCAGTACTTGGGACAGTCTGAACACTGAAACTTTCTTT. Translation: CASSTWDSLNTETFF.

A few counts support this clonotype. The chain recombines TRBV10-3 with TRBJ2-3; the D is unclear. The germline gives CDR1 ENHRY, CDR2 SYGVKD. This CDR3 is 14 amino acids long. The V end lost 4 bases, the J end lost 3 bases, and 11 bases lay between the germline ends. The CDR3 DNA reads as TGTGCCATCAGTGCCGGCCCTGAAACAGATACGCAGTATTTT. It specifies CAISAGPETDTQYF.